This T cell receptor (beta chain) was retrieved from a study of blood T cell repertoires in COVID-19. Study context: Material from acute and convalescent COVID-19 was sourced from the United States, Italy and Spain.

This clone showed up just once. Profiling relied on immunoSEQ multiplex PCR, and the TCRdb table lists in-frame clones only, not all of them. This sample has around 250,000 clones, with 86% found just once. The germline V gene has CDR1 SGHVS and CDR2 FNYEAQ. The ends lost 1 base at V and 2 bases at J; junction bases unmatched: 16. The CDR3 extends over 21 amino acids. Material: peripheral blood. This sequence originates from a man aged 55 to 69 with acute or convalescent COVID-19. The chain joins TRBV7-6 to TRBJ2-2; 10 bases match TRBD2. CDR3 in amino acids: CASSLVPWKLAGVPNTGELFF. CDR3 coding DNA: TGTGCCAGCAGCTTAGTTCCTTGGAAGCTAGCGGGAGTCCCTAACACCGGGGAGCTGTTTTTT.